This T cell receptor (beta chain) came from a study of metastatic and nonmetastatic thyroid tumors. This clone was found many times. TCRdb re-analyzed the PCR reads through MiXCR. The data show about 93,000 clones, roughly 13% seen once. V lost 1 base to trimming and J lost 2 bases, with 12 bases between them. Germline V lookup: CDR1 MDHEN, CDR2 SYDVKM. This CDR3 has 15 amino acids. There were no patients who had received any treatment before thyroid surgery. The specimen was blood. The chain carries TRBV28 and TRBJ2-7, with unresolved D. This sequence was found in a female donor with papillary thyroid cancer or a benign thyroid nodule (not recorded which). Some clones in this sample may be carry-over from other donors' samples. This CDR3 is CASSLFGVTTYEQYF. The CDR3 bases are TGTGCCAGCAGTTTATTTGGAGTCACAACCTACGAGCAGTACTTC.